The subject of this entry is one T cell receptor (beta chain). Its antigen is not identified. Likely shared infections and vaccines: all three twin pairs were reared together. The data are from a study of identical twins' blood T cells. The CDR3 loop spans 11 amino acids. CDR1 is MDHEN and CDR2 is SYDVKM in the germline V gene. V lost 11 bases and J 4 bases, leaving 12 bases between the germline ends. TCRdb recomputed calls from the 5' RACE reads with MiXCR, one row per CDR3 protein. The sample consists of around 380,000 distinct CDR3 sequences, about 28% of them appearing once. Study outcomes and limitations: Twins reportedly had markedly more similar V usage than unrelated donors, even among out-of-frame TCRbeta clonotypes.

This sequence was found in a woman aged 18-55 years in good health. V and J are TRBV28 and TRBJ2-7; D is unresolved. The sequencing sample was made of PBMCs. The CDR3 nucleotides read TGTGCCTGCTTCTCCCGGTACGAGCAGTACTTC. The encoded protein is CACFSRYEQYF.